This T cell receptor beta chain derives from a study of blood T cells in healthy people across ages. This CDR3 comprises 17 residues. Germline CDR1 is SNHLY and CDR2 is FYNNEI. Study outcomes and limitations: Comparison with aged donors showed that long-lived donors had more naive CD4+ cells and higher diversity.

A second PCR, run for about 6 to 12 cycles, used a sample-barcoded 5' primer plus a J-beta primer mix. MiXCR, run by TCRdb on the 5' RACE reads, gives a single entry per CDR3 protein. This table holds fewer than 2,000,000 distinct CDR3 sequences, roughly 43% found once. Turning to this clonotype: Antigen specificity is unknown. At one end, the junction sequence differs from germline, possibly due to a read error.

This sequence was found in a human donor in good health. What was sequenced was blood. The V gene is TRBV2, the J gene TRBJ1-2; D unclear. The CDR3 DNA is TGTGCCAGCACGGGCAGCCCATTCTCCAGCGATAACTATAGCTACACCTTC. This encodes CASTGSPFSSDNYSYTF. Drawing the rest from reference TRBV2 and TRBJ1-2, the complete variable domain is EPEVTQTPSHQVTQMGQEVILRCVPISNHLYFYWYRQILGQKVEFLVSFYNNEISEKSEIFDDQFSVERPDGSNFTLKIRSTKLEDSAMYFCASTGSPFSSDNYSYTFGSGTRLTVV.